The clone carrying this T cell receptor beta chain was recorded many times. The antigen remains undetermined. Germline trimming cut 3 bases from V and 5 bases from J; bases unmatched to any gene: 2. Germline V gene lookup returns CDR1 LNHNV and CDR2 YYDKDF (reference sequence). The CDR3 has 14 amino acids. The source of the sample is a study of breast tumors, draining lymph nodes, adjacent tissues. Study-wide findings and caveats: Tumor and nontumor repertoires were significantly more similar in luminal-like than in basal-like breast cancer. Compared with lymph nodes, tumors were less diverse; compared with nontumor tissue, more.

TCRdb redid the calling of the multiplex PCR reads with MiXCR, one entry per CDR3 protein. The table records 150,000 or so distinct CDR3 sequences, roughly a third of them present only once. Breast cancer patients provided tissue from their axillary draining lymph nodes. The chain joins TRBV15 to TRBJ2-1; 9 nucleotides line up with TRBD1. This TCR came from a female donor with breast cancer. Some clones in this sample may be carry-over from other donors' samples. Sequences were obtained from axillary lymph node tissue. The CDR3 reads CATSSGTGNNEQFF. The CDR3 DNA is TGTGCCACCAGCAGTGGGACAGGGAACAATGAGCAGTTCTTC.